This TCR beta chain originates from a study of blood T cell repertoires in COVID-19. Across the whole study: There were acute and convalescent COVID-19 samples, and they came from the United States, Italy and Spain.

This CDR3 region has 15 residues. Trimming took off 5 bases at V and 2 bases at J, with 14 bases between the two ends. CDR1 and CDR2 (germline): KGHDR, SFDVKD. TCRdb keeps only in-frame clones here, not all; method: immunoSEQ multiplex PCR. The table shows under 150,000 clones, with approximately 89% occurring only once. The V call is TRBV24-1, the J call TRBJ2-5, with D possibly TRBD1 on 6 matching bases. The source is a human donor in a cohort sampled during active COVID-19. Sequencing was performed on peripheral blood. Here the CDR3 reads CATSGPGQRQETQYF. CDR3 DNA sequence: TGTGCCACCAGTGGTCCCGGACAGCGGCAAGAGACCCAGTACTTC.